This TCR beta chain was observed in a study of PD-1 blockade in classical Hodgkin lymphoma. Time point of the sample: cycle 4 day 1 (C4D1), after five to seven weeks of nivolumab. Each patient relapsed following autologous stem cell transplantation, and prior brentuximab vedotin exposure differed. Under best response, outcomes were complete response, partial response or progressive disease. The germline gives CDR1 LNHNV, CDR2 YYDKDF (reference sequence). This CDR3 has 15 amino acids. The repertoire was sequenced with immunoSEQ multiplex PCR; TCRdb's copy has only in-frame clones and lacks some. The sample lists 64,000 or so clones, around nine tenths occurring once.

V is TRBV15 and J is TRBJ2-5, with D possibly being TRBD1 or TRBD2 (5 bases each). The DNA matches TRBJ2-7 better at its end, which makes the J call doubtful. The input for sequencing was peripheral blood mononuclear cells (PBMCs), taken before the fourth cycle of nivolumab. This TCR was sampled from a human donor with classical Hodgkin lymphoma. In nucleotides, the CDR3 is TGTGCCACCAGCAGAGAGACCCAGGGAGACTACGAGCAGTACTTC. Translated: CATSRETQGDYEQYF.